These 12 T cell receptor beta chains were all obtained from the same sample, sequenced in a study of radiotherapy plus CTLA-4 blockade in lung cancer. Measured with immunoSEQ multiplex PCR; TCRdb has only the in-frame clones, and not every one. The data contain about 38,000 clones, 70% to 75% of them singletons. Sequencing used peripheral blood, obtained from a patient treated with radiotherapy plus ipilimumab. These receptors all come from a human donor with non-small cell lung cancer who had stable disease on radiotherapy plus ipilimumab.

The chain combines TRBV5-4 with TRBJ2-7, with TRBD1 matching 11 bases. Germline V gives CDR1 SGHNT, CDR2 YYREEE (reference sequence). V shed 5 bases, J shed 1 base, and the junction held 5 bases outside the gene matches. The CDR3 is 15 residues long. CDR3 sequence (DNA): TGTGCCAGCAGTTACCGGGACAGGGGGTCCTACGAGCAGTACTTC. Translated: CASSYRDRGSYEQYF.

The rearrangement uses TRBV11-1 and TRBJ2-2; D remains unclear. Trimming pared 2 bases from V and 0 bases from J, leaving 7 bases between. The CDR3 has 15 residues. Germline lookup yields CDR1 SGHAT and CDR2 FQDESV (reference sequence). The CDR3 loop reads CASSLNRANTGELFF. CDR3 sequence (DNA): TGTGCCAGCAGCTTAAACAGAGCGAACACCGGGGAGCTGTTTTTT.

Relative to its sample, this clone is medium-sized. The CDR3 nucleotides read TGTGCCAGCAGGTCTTCGGAGGTCACCGGGGAGCTGTTTTTT. Encoded protein: CASRSSEVTGELFF. The chain carries TRBV27 and TRBJ2-2; a possible D gene is TRBD2 (5 bases). Germline V gives CDR1 MNHEY, CDR2 SMNVEV (reference sequence). The CDR3 consists of 14 residues. Trimming shortened V by 6 bases and J by 4 bases, and 12 bases separated the two germline ends.

CDR3 region: CASSSDPGHPSGYTF. The CDR3 DNA reads TGTGCCAGCAGTTCGGATCCGGGACACCCCTCTGGCTACACCTTC. The chain links TRBV6-5 to TRBJ1-2, with a possible D match to TRBD1 (6 bases). CDR3 size: 15 residues. The germline V gene has CDR1 MNHEY and CDR2 SVGAGI. V lost 4 bases to trimming and J lost 7 bases, with 19 bases between them.

The rearrangement links TRBV6-1 to TRBJ1-1; D is possibly TRBD1 (5 bases). Trimming stripped 4 bases from V and 5 bases from J, with 14 bases between. There are 14 residues in the CDR3. Germline loops: CDR1 MNHNS, CDR2 SASEGT. The chain's CDR3 is CASSGGVRGTEAFF. DNA for the CDR3: TGTGCCAGCAGTGGAGGGGTGCGGGGGACTGAAGCTTTCTTT.

This clone was observed a handful of times. This chain joins TRBV10-2 and TRBJ1-2; D remains unclear. V was clipped by 2 bases and J by 8 bases, with 9 bases between them. The CDR3 consists of 12 residues. Germline-derived CDR1 and CDR2 are WSHSY and SAAADI. The chain's CDR3 is CASSETGVGYTF. CDR3 sequence (DNA): TGCGCCAGCAGTGAGACCGGGGTCGGCTACACCTTC.

This clone was recorded a few times. The chain couples TRBV4-1 to TRBJ2-6; 7 nucleotides agree with TRBD1. The CDR3 runs to 17 residues. CDR1 and CDR2 (germline): MGHRA, YSYEKL. V gave up 3 bases and J gave up 0 bases; unmatched junction bases: 5. The CDR3 is CASSQRGQSSGANVLTF. For the CDR3, the DNA is TGCGCCAGCAGCCAGAGGGGACAGTCCTCTGGGGCCAACGTCCTGACTTTC.

A few counts support this clone. The V gene is TRBV5-1, the J gene TRBJ2-1; 7 nucleotides line up with TRBD1. CDR3 length: 15 residues. Germline V CDR1 and CDR2: SGHRS, YFSETQ. J gave up 2 bases and V 1 base, and 3 bases lay outside the gene matches. DNA for the CDR3: TGCGCCAGCAGCTTGACAGGGGTCACCTACAATGAGCAGTTCTTC. Its protein product is CASSLTGVTYNEQFF.

The gene calls are TRBV6-5 and TRBJ1-4; D gene unclear. Germline V gene data show CDR1 as MNHEY and CDR2 as SVGAGI. V was pared by 4 bases and J by 7 bases, with 10 bases between. This CDR3 comprises 13 residues. CDR3 coding DNA: TGTGCCAGCAGTTCGACGGGGATTGAAAAACTGTTTTTT. Translating gives CASSSTGIEKLFF.

The V gene is TRBV9, the J gene TRBJ2-5; the D gene is possibly TRBD2 (6 bases). The CDR3 sequence is 20 residues long. CDR1 SGDLS and CDR2 YYNGEE come from the germline V gene. Trimming pared 3 bases from V and 1 base from J, leaving 28 bases between. The CDR3 nucleotides are TGTGCCAGCAGCGCCCGAAGCCGAGGAGCCGGGGGACGGGTCCAAGAGACCCAGTACTTC. It codes for CASSARSRGAGGRVQETQYF.

The chain combines TRBV27 with TRBJ1-2; possible D gene TRBD1, 5 bases. Trimming pared 6 bases from V and 3 bases from J, leaving 8 bases between. The CDR3 length is 12 residues. Germline V gene data show CDR1 as MNHEY and CDR2 as SMNVEV (reference sequence). The CDR3 nucleotides are TGTGCCAGCAGCCCGGGACACTATGGCTACACCTTC. This codes for CASSPGHYGYTF.

V usage is TRBV5-1 and J usage is TRBJ1-1; TRBD1 is a possible D gene (6 bases). Germline V gives CDR1 SGHRS, CDR2 YFSETQ. V lost 4 bases, J lost 4 bases, and 8 bases lay in between. The CDR3 length is 12 residues. The DNA for the CDR3 is TGCGCCAGCAGCCGAGGGGGCACTGAAGCTTTCTTT. Its protein product is CASSRGGTEAFF.